The 8 T cell receptor beta chains reported below all come from one sample, sequenced in a study of OX40 agonist ivuxolimab in advanced cancers. The receptor library was made with the immunoSEQ multiplex PCR assay. This is the immuneACCESS table as TCRdb keeps it, with only in-frame sequences that have V and J called. A part of the clones is gone; compared with another copy, unresolved V genes explain less than half, and the rest is unexplained. This sample gives roughly 93,000 clones in total; about 90% of them show up just once. The top ten constitute 1.5% to 2% of the sample. The sample was CD4+ or CD8+ T cells sorted from blood, taken in a trial of the OX40 agonist ivuxolimab. These receptor sequences come from an adult with an advanced solid tumor such as melanoma, head and neck, liver or kidney cancer.

The chain links TRBV5-6 to TRBJ1-5; TRBD1 might be the D (6 bases). V was clipped by 0 bases and J by 2 bases, with 9 bases between them. Looked up from germline, CDR1 is SGHDT and CDR2 is YYEEEE. This CDR3 is built from 15 residues. The CDR3 protein is CASSLDGGGNQPQHF. The CDR3 DNA sequence: TGTGCCAGCAGCTTGGACGGGGGCGGCAATCAGCCCCAGCATTTT.

The chain combines TRBV12-2 with TRBJ1-5; TRBD1, the table's D call, was not compared with the DNA. TRBV12-2 corresponds to a pseudogene. The CDR3 totals 15 residues. The chain's CDR3 is CASRTDRGSNQPQHF. The CDR3 bases are TGTGCAAGTCGCACGGACAGGGGTAGCAATCAGCCCCAGCATTTT.

The chain carries TRBV19 and TRBJ2-7; D possibly corresponds to TRBD1 (6 bases). The V and J ends lost 5 bases and 6 bases respectively, with 17 bases between them. CDR1 is LNHDA and CDR2 is SQIVND in the germline V gene (reference sequence). The CDR3 is made up of 14 amino acids. CDR3 coding DNA: TGTGCCAGTAGTGAACAGGGATCGTCGGGCGAGCAGTACTTC. The encoded protein is CASSEQGSSGEQYF.

The chain is built from TRBV29-1 and TRBJ1-3, with D unresolved. The CDR3 is made up of 15 amino acids. V lost 0 bases, J lost 0 bases, and 9 bases lay in between. Per the germline V gene, CDR1 is SQVTM and CDR2 is ANQGSEA. The CDR3 DNA is TGCAGCGTTGAAGACACCGTTTACTCTGGAAACACCATATATTTT. Translating gives CSVEDTVYSGNTIYF.

The chain employs TRBV9 and TRBJ1-3, with 8 bases that match TRBD1. V trimming: 4 bases; J trimming: 4 bases; junction bases outside the gene matches: 4. The CDR3 spans 14 residues. The germline V gene encodes CDR1 SGDLS and CDR2 YYNGEE. In nucleotides, the CDR3 is TGTGCCAGCAGCTCCCAGGGGGCCGGAAACACCATATATTTT. It is translated as CASSSQGAGNTIYF.

This sequence joins TRBV11-2 and TRBJ2-6; the D is unclear. V was cut by 1 base and J by 0 bases, with 4 bases left in between. Germline lookup yields CDR1 SGHAT and CDR2 FQNNGV. The CDR3 runs to 15 residues. The CDR3 spells CASSLGGSGANVLTF. The CDR3, as DNA: TGTGCCAGCAGCTTAGGGGGCTCTGGGGCCAACGTCCTGACTTTC.

This clone appeared a single time. This chain links TRBV18 with TRBJ1-4, with 7 bases fitting TRBD1. After removal of 2 bases from V and 6 bases from J, the junction contained 6 bases not matched to a gene. The CDR3 length is 15 residues. Per germline, CDR1 KGHSH and CDR2 LQKENI. CDR3 DNA sequence: TGTGCCAGCTCACCATCGGAGGGGGCTGATGAAAAACTGTTTTTT. Amino acid sequence: CASSPSEGADEKLFF.

The chain recombines TRBV30 with TRBJ1-4; D gene unclear. Germline V gene sequence: CDR1 GTSNPN, CDR2 SVGIG (reference sequence). V lost 0 bases and J lost 7, with 15 bases in between. CDR3 length: 15 residues. The CDR3, as DNA: TGTGCCTGGAGTGTACTTTGGGCGCCGGGTGAAAAACTGTTTTTT. It translates to CAWSVLWAPGEKLFF.